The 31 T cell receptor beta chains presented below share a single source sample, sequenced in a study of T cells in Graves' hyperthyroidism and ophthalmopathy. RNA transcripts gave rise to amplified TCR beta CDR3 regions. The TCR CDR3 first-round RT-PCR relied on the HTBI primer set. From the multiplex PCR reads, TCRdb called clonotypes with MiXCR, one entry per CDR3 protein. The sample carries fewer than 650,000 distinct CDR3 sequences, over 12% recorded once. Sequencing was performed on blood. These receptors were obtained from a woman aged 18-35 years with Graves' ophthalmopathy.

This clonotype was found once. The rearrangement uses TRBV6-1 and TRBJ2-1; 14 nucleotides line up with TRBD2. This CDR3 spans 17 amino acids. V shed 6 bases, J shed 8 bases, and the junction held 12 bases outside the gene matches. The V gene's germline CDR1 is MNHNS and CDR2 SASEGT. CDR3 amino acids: CASRLTSGRALTDEQFF. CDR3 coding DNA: TGTGCCAGCAGACTGACTAGCGGGAGGGCCCTCACGGATGAGCAGTTCTTC.

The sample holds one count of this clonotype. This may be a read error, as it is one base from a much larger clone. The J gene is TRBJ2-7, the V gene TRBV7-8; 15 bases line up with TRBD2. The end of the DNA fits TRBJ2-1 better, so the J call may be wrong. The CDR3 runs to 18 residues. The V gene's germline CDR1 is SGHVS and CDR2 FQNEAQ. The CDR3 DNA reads TGTGCCAGCAGCCTCGGACTAGCGGGAGGGCCCAACTCCTACGAGCAGTTCTTC. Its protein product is CASSLGLAGGPNSYEQFF.

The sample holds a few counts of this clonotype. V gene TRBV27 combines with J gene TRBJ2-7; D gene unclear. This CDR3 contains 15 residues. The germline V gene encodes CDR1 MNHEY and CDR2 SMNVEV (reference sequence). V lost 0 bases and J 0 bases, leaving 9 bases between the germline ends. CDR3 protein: CASSLSAQHSYEQYF. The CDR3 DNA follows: TGTGCCAGCAGTTTATCCGCGCAACACTCCTACGAGCAGTACTTC.

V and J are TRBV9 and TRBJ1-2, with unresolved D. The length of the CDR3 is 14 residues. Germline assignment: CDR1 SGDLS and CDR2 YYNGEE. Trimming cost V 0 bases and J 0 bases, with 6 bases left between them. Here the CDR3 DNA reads TGTGCCAGCAGCGTAGGATCATCTAACTATGGCTACACCTTC. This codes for CASSVGSSNYGYTF.

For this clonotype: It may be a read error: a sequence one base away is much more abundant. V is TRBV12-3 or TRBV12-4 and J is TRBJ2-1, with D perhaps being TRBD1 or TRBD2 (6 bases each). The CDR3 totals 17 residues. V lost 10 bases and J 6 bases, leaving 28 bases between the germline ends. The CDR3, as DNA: TGTGCCACCAGAGATTTGACAGGCGATTGGAGGGGCAATGAGCAGTTCTTC. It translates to CATRDLTGDWRGNEQFF.

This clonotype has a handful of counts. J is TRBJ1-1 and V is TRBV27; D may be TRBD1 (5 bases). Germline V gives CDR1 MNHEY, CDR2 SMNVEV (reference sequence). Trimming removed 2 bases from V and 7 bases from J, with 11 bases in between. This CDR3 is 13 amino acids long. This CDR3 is CASSLRAGVEAFF. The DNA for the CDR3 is TGTGCCAGCAGTTTAAGAGCGGGGGTTGAAGCTTTCTTT.

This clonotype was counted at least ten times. CDR3 residues: CAISDRTSGSGYNEQFF. The CDR3 coding sequence is TGTGCCATCAGTGACCGGACTAGCGGGAGTGGCTACAATGAGCAGTTCTTC. V and J are TRBV10-3 and TRBJ2-1; 13 positions match TRBD2. The CDR3 spans 17 residues. CDR1 and CDR2 (germline): ENHRY, SYGVKD. Trimming removed 3 bases from V and 3 bases from J; junction bases left unmatched: 5.

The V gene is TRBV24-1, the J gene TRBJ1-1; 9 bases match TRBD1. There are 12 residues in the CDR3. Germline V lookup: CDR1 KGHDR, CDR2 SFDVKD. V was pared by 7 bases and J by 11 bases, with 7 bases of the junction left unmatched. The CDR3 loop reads CATSGTGIAAFF. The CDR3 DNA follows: TGTGCCACCAGCGGGACAGGGATTGCGGCTTTCTTT.

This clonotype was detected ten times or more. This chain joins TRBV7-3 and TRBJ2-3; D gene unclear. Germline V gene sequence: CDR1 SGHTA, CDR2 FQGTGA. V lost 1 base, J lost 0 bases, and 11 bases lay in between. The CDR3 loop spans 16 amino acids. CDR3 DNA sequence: TGTGCCAGCAGCTTAAGGGCAGGCGCTAGCACAGATACGCAGTATTTT. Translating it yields CASSLRAGASTDTQYF. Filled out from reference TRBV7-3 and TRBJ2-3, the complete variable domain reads GAGVSQTPSNKVTEKGKYVELRCDPISGHTALYWYRQSLGQGPEFLIYFQGTGAADDSGLPNDRFFAVRPEGSVSTLKIQRTERGDSAVYLCASSLRAGASTDTQYFGPGTRLTVL.

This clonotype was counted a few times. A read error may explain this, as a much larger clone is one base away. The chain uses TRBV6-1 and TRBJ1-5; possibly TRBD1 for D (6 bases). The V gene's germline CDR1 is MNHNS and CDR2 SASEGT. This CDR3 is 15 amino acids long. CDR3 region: CASRPQGTSNQPQRF. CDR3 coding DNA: TGTGCCAGCAGACCTCAGGGGACTAGCAATCAGCCCCAGCGTTTT.

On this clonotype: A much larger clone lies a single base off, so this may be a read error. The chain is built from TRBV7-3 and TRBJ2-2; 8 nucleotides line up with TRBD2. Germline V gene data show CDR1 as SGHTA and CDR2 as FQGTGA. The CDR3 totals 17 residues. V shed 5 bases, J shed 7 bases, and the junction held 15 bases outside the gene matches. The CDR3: CASSPGGLAGLVGELFF. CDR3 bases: TGTGCCAGCAGCCCGGGTGGGCTAGCGGGCCTCGTCGGGGAGCTGTTTTTT.

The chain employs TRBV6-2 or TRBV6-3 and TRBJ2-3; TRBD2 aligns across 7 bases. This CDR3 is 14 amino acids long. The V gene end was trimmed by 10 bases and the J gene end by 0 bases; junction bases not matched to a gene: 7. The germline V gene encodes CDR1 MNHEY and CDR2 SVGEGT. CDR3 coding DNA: TGTGCCACCACGAGTAGCGGGAGCACAGATACGCAGTATTTT. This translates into CATTSSGSTDTQYF.

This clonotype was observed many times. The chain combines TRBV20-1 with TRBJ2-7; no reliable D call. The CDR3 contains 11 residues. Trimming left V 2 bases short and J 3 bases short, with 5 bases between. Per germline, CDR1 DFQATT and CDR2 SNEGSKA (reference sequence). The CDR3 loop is CSARLSYEQYF. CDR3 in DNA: TGCAGTGCTAGACTAAGCTACGAGCAGTACTTC.

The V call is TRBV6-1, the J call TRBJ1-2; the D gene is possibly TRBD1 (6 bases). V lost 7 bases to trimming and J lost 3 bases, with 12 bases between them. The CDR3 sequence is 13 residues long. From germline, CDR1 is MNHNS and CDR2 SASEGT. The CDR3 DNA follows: TGTGCCAGCATAGGGCAGGGGCACTATGGCTACACCTTC. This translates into CASIGQGHYGYTF.

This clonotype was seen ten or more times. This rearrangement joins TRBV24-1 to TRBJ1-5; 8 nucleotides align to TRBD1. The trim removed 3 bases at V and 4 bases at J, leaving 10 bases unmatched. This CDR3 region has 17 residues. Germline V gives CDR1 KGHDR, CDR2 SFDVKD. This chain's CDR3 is CATSDTRTGIGNQPQHF. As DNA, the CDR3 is TGTGCCACCAGTGATACTCGGACAGGGATTGGAAATCAGCCCCAGCATTTT.

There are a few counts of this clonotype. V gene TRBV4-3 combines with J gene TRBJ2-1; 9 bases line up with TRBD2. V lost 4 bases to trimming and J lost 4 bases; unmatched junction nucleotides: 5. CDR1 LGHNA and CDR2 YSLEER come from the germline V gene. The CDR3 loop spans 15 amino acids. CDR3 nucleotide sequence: TGCGCCAGCAGCCGTAGCGGGAGTGGGTACAATGAGCAGTTCTTC. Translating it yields CASSRSGSGYNEQFF.

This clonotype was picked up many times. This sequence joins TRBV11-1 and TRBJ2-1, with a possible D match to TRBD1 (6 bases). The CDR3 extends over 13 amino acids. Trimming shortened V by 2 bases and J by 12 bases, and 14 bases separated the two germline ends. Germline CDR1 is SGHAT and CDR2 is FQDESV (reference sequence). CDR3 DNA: TGTGCCAGCAGCTTAAGTTCGCGAGGGGGGCAGTTCTTC. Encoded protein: CASSLSSRGGQFF.

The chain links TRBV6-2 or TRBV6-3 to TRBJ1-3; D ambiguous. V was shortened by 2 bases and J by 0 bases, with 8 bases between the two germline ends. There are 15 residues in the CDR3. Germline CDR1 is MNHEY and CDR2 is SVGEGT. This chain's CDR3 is CASSYRASSGNTIYF. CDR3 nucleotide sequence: TGTGCCAGCAGTTACCGGGCCTCCTCTGGAAACACCATATATTTT.

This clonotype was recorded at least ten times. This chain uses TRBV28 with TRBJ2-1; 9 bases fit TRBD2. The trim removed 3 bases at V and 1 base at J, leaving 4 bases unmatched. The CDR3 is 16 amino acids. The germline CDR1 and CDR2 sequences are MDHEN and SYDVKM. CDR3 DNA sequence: TGTGCCAGCAGTTTGGGTAGCGGGGGTTCCTACAATGAGCAGTTCTTC. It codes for CASSLGSGGSYNEQFF.

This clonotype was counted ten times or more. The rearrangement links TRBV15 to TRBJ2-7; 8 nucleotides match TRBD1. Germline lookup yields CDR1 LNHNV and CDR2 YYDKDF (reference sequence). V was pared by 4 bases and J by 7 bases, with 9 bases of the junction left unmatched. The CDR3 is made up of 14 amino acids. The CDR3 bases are TGTGCCACCAGCATAGACAGGGGTCGGTTGGAGCAGTACTTC. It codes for CATSIDRGRLEQYF.

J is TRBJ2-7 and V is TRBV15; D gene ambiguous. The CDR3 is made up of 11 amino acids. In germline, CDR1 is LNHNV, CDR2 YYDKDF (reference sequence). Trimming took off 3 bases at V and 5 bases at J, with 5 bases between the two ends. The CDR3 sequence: CATSSEDEQYF. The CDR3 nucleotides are TGTGCCACCAGCAGCGAGGACGAGCAGTACTTC.

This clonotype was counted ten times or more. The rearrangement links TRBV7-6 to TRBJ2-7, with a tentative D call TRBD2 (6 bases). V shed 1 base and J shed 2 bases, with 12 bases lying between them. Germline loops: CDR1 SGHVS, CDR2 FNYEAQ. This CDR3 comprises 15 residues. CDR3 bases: TGTGCCAGCAGCTTAGATGCGGGGCCCACCTACGAGCAGTACTTC. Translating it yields CASSLDAGPTYEQYF.

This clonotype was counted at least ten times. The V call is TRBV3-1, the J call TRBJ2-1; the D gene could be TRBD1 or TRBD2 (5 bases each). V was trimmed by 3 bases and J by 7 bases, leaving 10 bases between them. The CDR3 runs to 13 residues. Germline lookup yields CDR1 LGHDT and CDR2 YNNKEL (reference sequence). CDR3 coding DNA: TGTGCCAGCAGCCACGGGACCACGAATGAGCAGTTCTTC. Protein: CASSHGTTNEQFF.

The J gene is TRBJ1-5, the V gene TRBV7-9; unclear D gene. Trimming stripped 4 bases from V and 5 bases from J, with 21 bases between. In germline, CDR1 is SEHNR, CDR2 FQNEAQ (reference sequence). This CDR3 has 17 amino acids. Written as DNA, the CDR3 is TGTGCCAGCAGCTACCAATCCCCTCGGAGGCCCTATCAGCCCCAGCATTTT. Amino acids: CASSYQSPRRPYQPQHF.

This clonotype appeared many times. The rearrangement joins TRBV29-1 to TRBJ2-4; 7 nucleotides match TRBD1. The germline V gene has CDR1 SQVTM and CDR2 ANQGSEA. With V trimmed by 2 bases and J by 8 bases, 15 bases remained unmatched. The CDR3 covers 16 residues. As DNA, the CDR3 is TGCAGCGTTGAAATCGAGGCTGAGACAGGGTTATACATTCAGTACTTC. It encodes CSVEIEAETGLYIQYF.

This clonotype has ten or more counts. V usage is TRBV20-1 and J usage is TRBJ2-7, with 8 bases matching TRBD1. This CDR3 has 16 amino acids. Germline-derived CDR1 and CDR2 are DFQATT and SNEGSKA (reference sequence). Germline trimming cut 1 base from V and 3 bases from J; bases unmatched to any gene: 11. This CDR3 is CSARGTGWKGGYEQYF. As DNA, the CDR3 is TGCAGTGCTAGAGGGACAGGGTGGAAAGGGGGCTACGAGCAGTACTTC.

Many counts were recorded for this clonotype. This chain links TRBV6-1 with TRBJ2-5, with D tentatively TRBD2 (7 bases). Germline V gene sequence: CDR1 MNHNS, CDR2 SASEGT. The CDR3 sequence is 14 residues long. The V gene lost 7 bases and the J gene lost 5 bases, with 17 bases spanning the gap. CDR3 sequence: CASMSSGGLETQYF. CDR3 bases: TGTGCCAGCATGTCGTCGGGGGGCCTGGAGACCCAGTACTTC.

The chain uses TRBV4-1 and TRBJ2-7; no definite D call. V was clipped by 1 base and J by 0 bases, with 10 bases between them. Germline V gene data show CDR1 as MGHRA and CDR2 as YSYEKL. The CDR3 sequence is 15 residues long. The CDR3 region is CASSQVNVLSYEQYF. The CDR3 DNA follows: TGCGCCAGCAGCCAAGTCAACGTCCTCTCCTACGAGCAGTACTTC.

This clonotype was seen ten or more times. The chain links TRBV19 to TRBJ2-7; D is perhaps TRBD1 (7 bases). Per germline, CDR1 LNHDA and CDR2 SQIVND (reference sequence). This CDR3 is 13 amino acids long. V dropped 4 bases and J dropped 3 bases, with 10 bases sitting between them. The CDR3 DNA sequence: TGTGCCAGTAGTAGCGGGACAGACTACGAGCAGTACTTC. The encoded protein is CASSSGTDYEQYF.

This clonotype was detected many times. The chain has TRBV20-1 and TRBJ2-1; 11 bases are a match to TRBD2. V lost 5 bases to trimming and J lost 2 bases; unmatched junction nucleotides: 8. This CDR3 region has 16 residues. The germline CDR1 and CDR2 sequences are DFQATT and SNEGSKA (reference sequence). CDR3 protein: CSAGGDSGRAYNEQFF. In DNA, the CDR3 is TGCAGTGCTGGGGGGGATAGCGGGAGGGCCTACAATGAGCAGTTCTTC.

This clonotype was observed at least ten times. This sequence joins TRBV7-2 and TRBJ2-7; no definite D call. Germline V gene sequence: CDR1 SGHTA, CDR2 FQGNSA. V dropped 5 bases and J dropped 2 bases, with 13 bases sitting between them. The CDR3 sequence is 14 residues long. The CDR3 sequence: CASSPAVLAYEQYF. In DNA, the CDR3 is TGTGCCAGCAGCCCGGCGGTTCTCGCCTACGAGCAGTACTTC.